The rows below give T cell receptor beta chains drawn from one sample of a study of neurological immune-mediated disorders. TCRdb reanalysed the 5' RACE reads using MiXCR and keeps one entry per CDR3 protein. The sample consists of 15,000 to 20,000 distinct CDR3 sequences, 6% to 8.5% of them appearing once. Sequenced: CD8+ T cells from blood. The receptors were sampled from a woman in her twenties or thirties with HTLV-1-associated myelopathy (HAM/TSP). Both conserved end residues are part of each CDR3. A D gene is named only where the DNA matches it firmly.

D | J | V | CDR3
TRBD1 | TRBJ2-7 | TRBV6-5 | CASSPGQVYYEQYF
. | TRBJ1-6 | TRBV6-5 | CASSYSIDASSYNSPLHF
. | TRBJ2-7 | TRBV6-2/TRBV6-3 | CASTSTYSYEQYF
. | TRBJ2-7 | TRBV20-1 | CSARGPDSYEQYF
TRBD2 | TRBJ2-6 | TRBV19 | CASTAGGSSGANVLTF
TRBD2 | TRBJ2-1 | TRBV12-3/TRBV12-4 | CASSLPSGGAAYYNEQFF
TRBD1 | TRBJ1-1 | TRBV29-1 | CSVESGGGMNTEAFF
. | TRBJ1-1 | TRBV19 | CASQGTPEAFF
. | TRBJ1-1 | TRBV11-3 | CASSLGPTEAFF
. | TRBJ2-1 | TRBV19 | CASSATEINEQFF
. | TRBJ2-1 | TRBV7-9 | CASSSNGYNEQFF
TRBD2 | TRBJ2-1 | TRBV20-1 | CSARQAGSSYNEQFF
TRBD1 | TRBJ2-7 | TRBV6-1 | CASSPGQGADEQYF
TRBD2 | TRBJ2-7 | TRBV7-6 | CASSPLSSGGPYEQYF
TRBD2 | TRBJ2-1 | TRBV20-1 | CSAHIQGGGASGEQFF
. | TRBJ1-3 | TRBV29-1 | CSVQAPDSGNTIYF
. | TRBJ2-3 | TRBV11-3 | CASSQRGVTDTQYF
. | TRBJ2-7 | TRBV20-1 | CSAISRDGPSYEQYF
TRBD1 | TRBJ1-1 | TRBV20-1 | CSASQLDRGWTEAFF
. | TRBJ2-1 | TRBV12-3/TRBV12-4 | CASRGRGFRVEQFF
. | TRBJ2-1 | TRBV7-9 | CASSLIPGTVDNEQFF
TRBD1 | TRBJ1-2 | TRBV2 | CASTETTGQGRIYGYTF
TRBD1 | TRBJ1-4 | TRBV18 | CASSRTGGEKLFF
. | TRBJ2-7 | TRBV3-1 | CASSPPSYEQYF
. | TRBJ1-1 | TRBV14 | CASSQSYTEAFF
. | TRBJ1-3 | TRBV29-1 | CSVSDSSGNTIYF
. | TRBJ1-3 | TRBV28 | CASSLDRPGNTIYF
TRBD1 | TRBJ2-7 | TRBV3-1 | CASSPGQGQGYEQYF
TRBD2 | TRBJ2-3 | TRBV2 | CASSDTFGTSGGTDTQYF
TRBD2 | TRBJ2-3 | TRBV20-1 | CSARAREGPGKADTQYF
TRBD2 | TRBJ2-1 | TRBV11-1 | CASSFPGTSGGLSYNEQFF
. | TRBJ1-6 | TRBV20-1 | CSARDQGTEASPLHF
. | TRBJ2-1 | TRBV27 | CASSLRSYNEQFF
TRBD1 | TRBJ2-7 | TRBV28 | CASSRRDRSYEQYF
. | TRBJ2-1 | TRBV6-5 | CASSSSGIHNEQFF
. | TRBJ2-3 | TRBV11-1 | CASSLGEGSTDTQYF
. | TRBJ2-3 | TRBV5-6 | CASSLGLGGDTQYF
. | TRBJ2-5 | TRBV5-1 | CASSSQETQYF
. | TRBJ2-1 | TRBV4-1 | CASSQDGNEQFF
TRBD2 | TRBJ2-3 | TRBV2 | CASSEGRGSTDTQYF
TRBD2 | TRBJ2-1 | TRBV7-9 | CASSRGGNEQFF
. | TRBJ2-1 | TRBV3-1 | CASSQDSESNEQFF
. | TRBJ2-3 | TRBV5-8 | CASSFSGITDTQYF
. | TRBJ1-2 | TRBV12-3/TRBV12-4 | CASSLAVVSYGYTF
. | TRBJ2-7 | TRBV4-1 | CASSQETLSYEQYF
. | TRBJ1-5 | TRBV15 | CATSRLRGGNEDQHF
. | TRBJ2-1 | TRBV5-5 | CASSFPGAYNEQFF
. | TRBJ2-1 | TRBV1 | CTSSQVGRGDEQFF
. | TRBJ1-2 | TRBV9 | CASSAISSGSYGYTF
TRBD1 | TRBJ2-7 | TRBV6-5 | CASSYHPGQGPEQYF
TRBD1 | TRBJ1-1 | TRBV20-1 | CSARSGGGVTEAFF
. | TRBJ2-1 | TRBV4-2 | CASTRWAGDNEQFF
. | TRBJ1-2 | TRBV5-1 | CASSLGFGGEGYTF
. | TRBJ1-4 | TRBV6-6 | CASRPGGREFNEKLFF
TRBD2 | TRBJ2-3 | TRBV20-1 | CSARGLAGDKDTQYF